Listed below are T cell receptor beta chains from one sample, sequenced in a study of CD8+ T cells in alopecia areata. Measured with immunoSEQ multiplex PCR; TCRdb has only the in-frame clones, and not every one. This sample has fewer than 110,000 clones, with under 90% found just once. Here the sequenced sample was CD8+ T cells sorted from blood, taken at approximately week 30, from a patient treated with tofacitinib. The receptors shown here come from a human donor with alopecia areata. Both conserved end residues are trimmed from each CDR3. The order of the fields is D gene, V gene, CDR3 length, J gene, CDR3 protein. A D gene is named only where the DNA matches it firmly.

>TRBD1|TRBV6-6|12|TRBJ2-3
ASSLDRGTDTQY
>-|TRBV11-2|10|TRBJ2-3
ASSLGGDTQY
>-|TRBV7-9|12|TRBJ2-3
ASSLAVVTDTQY
>-|TRBV27|12|TRBJ2-6
ASSFISGANVLT
>-|TRBV5-1|10|TRBJ2-1
ASGSTSNEQF
>TRBD2|TRBV4-2|14|TRBJ2-3
ASSPPLAGATDTQY
>TRBD1|TRBV29-1|10|TRBJ2-7
SVETTGDEQY
>TRBD2|TRBV7-9|12|TRBJ2-1
ASSLGLADNEQF
>TRBD2|TRBV4-1|14|TRBJ2-2
ASSQVLAGGHRELF
>-|TRBV29-1|13|TRBJ2-1
SVEDRGSSYNEQF
>-|TRBV7-9|12|TRBJ2-2
ASSSSLVLGELF
>-|TRBV7-9|13|TRBJ2-1
ASSSAVRSYNEQF
>-|TRBV25-1|11|TRBJ1-2
ASRAGPNYGYT
>TRBD1|TRBV29-1|11|TRBJ2-7
SVEGTGGYEQY
>-|TRBV29-1|9|TRBJ1-1
SVVFGIEAF
>TRBD2|TRBV7-9|12|TRBJ2-1
ASSTGLVLYEQF
>-|TRBV29-1|11|TRBJ2-3
SVEQVGTDTQY
>-|TRBV7-9|14|TRBJ1-2
ASSLAYVDLNYGYT
>-|TRBV7-9|13|TRBJ2-6
ASSPTWHGANVLT
>-|TRBV19|14|TRBJ2-1
ASSIARTREYNEQF
>-|TRBV5-1|12|TRBJ1-1
ASSLSTSNTEAF
>-|TRBV27|15|TRBJ2-1
ASSSRQSPTGGPEQF
>-|TRBV11-1|12|TRBJ2-3
ASSVPDGLGTQY
>-|TRBV9|11|TRBJ2-7
ASSGQGAYEQY
>-|TRBV7-2|11|TRBJ2-7
ASSFTSVYEQY
>-|TRBV27|11|TRBJ1-1
ASSFGEDTEAF
>TRBD2|TRBV11-2|12|TRBJ2-7
ASSITSGSNEQY
>TRBD1|TRBV4-1|14|TRBJ2-7
ASSQVQGTEGYEQY
>TRBD1|TRBV6-1|12|TRBJ1-2
ASSRTGPNYGYT
>-|TRBV5-4|13|TRBJ1-2
ASSGWGGANYGYT
>-|TRBV5-1|9|TRBJ2-3
ASSSQGTQY
>-|TRBV9|13|TRBJ2-1
ASSVEQGFLNEQF
>-|TRBV5-4|12|TRBJ2-3
ASRTGTSTDTQY
>-|TRBV5-6|11|TRBJ2-7
ASSIGSSYEQY
>-|TRBV27|13|TRBJ2-7
ASRRKDSRFYEQY
>-|TRBV14|13|TRBJ2-3
ASSQTWAGTDTQY
>-|TRBV9|12|TRBJ2-7
ASSVAGTSYEQY
>-|TRBV9|13|TRBJ2-5
ASSPIGGTQETQY
>TRBD2|TRBV6-9|13|TRBJ2-1
ASSSGLAGDNEQF
>-|TRBV28|12|TRBJ2-1
ASSLEGGFNEQF
>-|TRBV19|12|TRBJ2-1
ASSIDETSDEQF
>-|TRBV13|11|TRBJ2-7
ASSSRASYEQY
>-|TRBV4-1|12|TRBJ1-1
ASQSEGYGTEAF
>-|TRBV13|11|TRBJ1-2
ASSLVSNYGYT
>TRBD2|TRBV27|13|TRBJ2-3
ASSLAGLAGDTQY
>-|TRBV6-5|9|TRBJ2-7
ATEYSYEQY
>TRBD1|TRBV29-1|11|TRBJ2-7
SVSDRSSYEQY
>TRBD1|TRBV10-3|16|TRBJ2-7
AISESGQGAYLSYEQY
>TRBD2|TRBV6-5|12|TRBJ2-3
ASRGAGPTDTQY
>TRBD1|TRBV7-9|11|TRBJ2-7
ASTDRGSYEQY
>TRBD1|TRBV7-9|13|TRBJ2-7
ASSLVRGLGDEQY
>-|TRBV7-9|10|TRBJ1-3
ASSLYGNTIY
>TRBD1|TRBV10-3|11|TRBJ2-7
ATLDGTGVEQY
>-|TRBV18|14|TRBJ2-7
ASSRTDGTPTYEQY
>-|TRBV4-1|13|TRBJ2-7
ASSQERSLTYEQY
>TRBD2|TRBV7-6|15|TRBJ2-5
ASSPQPSGSGQETQY
>-|TRBV15|14|TRBJ2-3
ATSSLRRGPPDTQY